Listed below are T cell receptor beta chains from one sample, sequenced in a study of CD8 T cells in ankylosing spondylitis. TCRdb recomputed calls from the 5' RACE reads with MiXCR, one row per CDR3 protein. The table has about 150,000 distinct CDR3 sequences, about 6.7% seen once. Sequenced material: blood, either unsorted or a sorted T cell fraction (not recorded which). The receptor source for this set is a female donor with ankylosing spondylitis or in good health (not recorded which). CDR3s include the opening cysteine and the closing phenylalanine or tryptophan. A D gene is named only where the DNA matches it firmly. A clone size is listed for some rows: how often the clone was seen (once, few, many), or a class if it is expanded.

D,V,size,J,DNA,CDR3
.,TRBV10-3,many,TRBJ2-2,TGTGCCATCAGTGAGAACACCGGGGAGCTGTTTTTT,CAISENTGELFF
.,TRBV29-1,many,TRBJ2-3,TGCAGCGTTGTACAGGGAGTCACAGATACGCAGTATTTT,CSVVQGVTDTQYF
.,TRBV9,many,TRBJ2-3,TGTGCCAGCAGCCCCCATCGGCCTCCCTCCACAGATACGCAGTATTTT,CASSPHRPPSTDTQYF
TRBD2,TRBV6-5,few,TRBJ2-3,TGTGCCAGCAGTTCCTTCATCTTGGGTAGCGGGGGAGACACAGATACGCAGTATTTT,CASSSFILGSGGDTDTQYF
TRBD2,TRBV20-1,many,TRBJ2-2,TGCAGTGCTAGTGGGACTAGCGGGATCACCGGGGAGCTGTTTTTT,CSASGTSGITGELFF
TRBD2,TRBV29-1,many,TRBJ2-2,TGCAGCGGACTAGCGGGGGGGCCCGGGGAGCTGTTTTTT,CSGLAGGPGELFF
.,TRBV20-1,many,TRBJ2-1,TGCAGTGCTAGAGATCCAGCAGGGAGTCTCAATGAGCAGTTCTTC,CSARDPAGSLNEQFF
.,TRBV7-2,many,TRBJ2-1,TGTGCCAGCAGCATAGACCCGAGCTCCTACAATGAGCAGTTCTTC,CASSIDPSSYNEQFF
TRBD2,TRBV12-3/TRBV12-4,many,TRBJ2-4,TGTGCCAGCAGTAGCGGGGGCCCTATAGCCAAAAACATTCAGTACTTC,CASSSGGPIAKNIQYF
TRBD2,TRBV6-2/TRBV6-3,many,TRBJ2-1,TGTGCCAGCAGTTACGGAGCGGGGGGACACAATGAGCAGTTCTTC,CASSYGAGGHNEQFF
TRBD2,TRBV7-2,many,TRBJ2-1,TGTGCCAGCAGCCTCCGGGGGGGGCCAGGTGAGCAGTTCTTC,CASSLRGGPGEQFF
.,TRBV27,many,TRBJ2-7,TGTGCCAGCCGACTCAACCAGGGTTACGAGCAGTACTTC,CASRLNQGYEQYF
.,TRBV7-6,few,TRBJ2-2,TGTGCCAGCAGCTTAGATAGGGACGCCGGGGAGCTGTTTTTT,CASSLDRDAGELFF
.,TRBV1,few,TRBJ1-5,TGCACCAGCAGCCATTACCGGGACAGGGGGTGGAATCAGCCCCAGCATTTT,CTSSHYRDRGWNQPQHF
.,TRBV20-1,.,TRBJ2-1,TGCAGTGCTAGATCCGGGGGGCCCTGGAATGAGCAGTTCTTC,CSARSGGPWNEQFF
TRBD2,TRBV9,many,TRBJ2-1,TGTGCCAGCAGCGCGCTAGCGGGGGGTTTCCAAAATGAGCAGTTCTTC,CASSALAGGFQNEQFF
TRBD1,TRBV5-1,many,TRBJ2-3,TGCGCCAGCAGCTCCCAGGGGGCTCTGGACACAGATACGCAGTATTTT,CASSSQGALDTDTQYF
.,TRBV5-6,many,TRBJ2-2,TGTGCCAGCAGCTTCGGCTCGGGCAGGAGAACCGGGGAGCTGTTTTTT,CASSFGSGRRTGELFF
.,TRBV6-4,many,TRBJ1-2,TGTGCCACCTGGACCAGCTATGGCTACACCTTC,CATWTSYGYTF
.,TRBV23-1,many,TRBJ2-5,TGCGCCAGCAGTCAATCCATTTTTACCCCCAGGGAAGAGACCCAGTACTTC,CASSQSIFTPREETQYF
.,TRBV12-3/TRBV12-4,.,TRBJ1-2,TGTGCCAGCAGTCTTTCTCCCCGGACCTCGGGGGGCTACACCTTC,CASSLSPRTSGGYTF
.,TRBV12-3/TRBV12-4,many,TRBJ2-2,TGTGCCAGCAAATTCTCGGGGGCGGGGACCGGGGAGCTGTTTTTT,CASKFSGAGTGELFF
TRBD1,TRBV6-2/TRBV6-3,few,TRBJ1-2,TGTGCCAGCAGAGAGACAGGGGGCGCGGATGGCTACACCTTC,CASRETGGADGYTF
TRBD1,TRBV5-1,many,TRBJ2-1,TGCGCCAGCAGCTTGGAAGCGGGGACAGGGAGATCGATGGGGATTTACAATGAGCAGTTCTTC,CASSLEAGTGRSMGIYNEQFF
TRBD1,TRBV28,many,TRBJ2-1,TGTGCCAGCAGTTTCCTGGGACAGGGGTGGAATGAGCAGTTCTTC,CASSFLGQGWNEQFF
.,TRBV4-1,few,TRBJ1-1,TGCGCCAGCAGCCAGAAGTGGACAGATAACACTGAAGCTTTCTTT,CASSQKWTDNTEAFF
.,TRBV7-9,many,TRBJ2-7,TGTGCCAGCAGCTACTCACCCGAGCAGTACTTC,CASSYSPEQYF
.,TRBV12-3/TRBV12-4,.,TRBJ1-5,TGTGCCAGCAGCGTGAACAGGCACGGCAATCAGCCCCAGCATTTT,CASSVNRHGNQPQHF
.,TRBV12-3/TRBV12-4,many,TRBJ2-2,TGTGCCAGCGGGTCGAACACCGGGGAGCTGTTTTTT,CASGSNTGELFF
.,TRBV28,many,TRBJ1-6,TGTGCCAGCAGCCCCACAGGGTTAGGTAGTAATTCACCCCTCCACTTT,CASSPTGLGSNSPLHF
TRBD1,TRBV2,many,TRBJ1-6,TGTGCCAGCAGTTCGACAGGGCTTGCTTATAATTCACCCCTCCACTTT,CASSSTGLAYNSPLHF
TRBD1,TRBV20-1,many,TRBJ2-7,TGCAGTGCTGGGACAGGGGTACCCTACGAGCAGTACTTC,CSAGTGVPYEQYF
TRBD2,TRBV6-1,.,TRBJ2-3,TGTGCCAGCAGGGGGACTAGCGGACTTGGGGGCACAGATACGCAGTATTTT,CASRGTSGLGGTDTQYF
.,TRBV25-1,many,TRBJ1-1,TGTGCCAGCAGTGAATTAGAAGGGAATGAAGCTTTCTTT,CASSELEGNEAFF